Following are 12 T cell receptor beta chains from one sample sequenced in a study of CXCR3-negative and CXCR3-positive naive CD8 T cells. In preparing the TRB cDNA libraries, 5' RACE with UMI labels was used. TCRdb reprocessed the 5' RACE reads and keeps a single row for each CDR3 protein, giving no DNA. Its clone listing holds fewer than 95,000 distinct CDR3 sequences. Sequenced sample: naive CXCR3- CD8+ T cells from blood. Sample subset: CD45RO-CCR7+CD27+CD95- naive CD8+ T cells lacking CXCR3 (TNR3-). These TCRs come from a human donor in good health. Some clones in this sample may be carry-over from other donors' samples.

The chain carries TRBV6-5 and TRBJ2-1; the D gene TCRdb calls, TRBD1, cannot be checked with no DNA. This CDR3 has 13 amino acids. Germline lookup yields CDR1 MNHEY and CDR2 SVGAGI. CDR3 region: CASSSGYHNEQFF.

J is TRBJ1-2 and V is TRBV7-9; the D call from TCRdb, TRBD1, cannot be confirmed without DNA. CDR3 length: 16 residues. Per the germline V gene, CDR1 is SEHNR and CDR2 is FQNEAQ (reference sequence). The CDR3 loop reads CASSPDRDVENYGYTF. The full variable domain, its missing parts supplied by reference TRBV7-9 and TRBJ1-2, is DTGVSQNPRHKITKRGQNVTFRCDPISEHNRLYWYRQTLGQGPEFLTYFQNEAQLEKSRLLSDRFSAERPKGSFSTLEIQRTEQGDSAMYLCASSPDRDVENYGYTFGSGTRLTVV.

The chain has TRBV20-1 and TRBJ2-1; TCRdb designates TRBD1, a call that cannot be tested without DNA. This CDR3 is built from 15 residues. Germline V gives CDR1 DFQATT, CDR2 SNEGSKA (reference sequence). The CDR3 sequence is CSATYTGALFGEQFF.

The V call is TRBV7-9, the J call TRBJ2-7; TCRdb designates TRBD1, a call that cannot be tested without DNA. This CDR3 spans 12 amino acids. The germline V gene encodes CDR1 SEHNR and CDR2 FQNEAQ (reference sequence). CDR3 loop: CASSPGQYEQYF. Together with reference TRBV7-9 and TRBJ2-7, the CDR3 gives the full variable domain: DTGVSQNPRHKITKRGQNVTFRCDPISEHNRLYWYRQTLGQGPEFLTYFQNEAQLEKSRLLSDRFSAERPKGSFSTLEIQRTEQGDSAMYLCASSPGQYEQYFGPGTRLTVT.

This CDR3 reads CASSLGTGNDEQYF. The chain uses TRBV5-1 and TRBJ2-7; absent DNA, TCRdb's TRBD1 call cannot be checked. Germline assignment: CDR1 SGHRS and CDR2 YFSETQ. This CDR3 spans 14 amino acids. The variable domain in full, with the rest retrieved from reference TRBV5-1 and TRBJ2-7, is KAGVTQTPRYLIKTRGQQVTLSCSPISGHRSVSWYQQTPGQGLQFLFEYFSETQRNKGNFPGRFSGRQFSNSRSEMNVSTLELGDSALYLCASSLGTGNDEQYFGPGTRLTVT.

This chain connects TRBV20-1 to TRBJ1-1. The CDR3 extends over 13 amino acids. From germline, CDR1 is DFQATT and CDR2 SNEGSKA (reference sequence). The CDR3 loop reads CSARGEGGTEAFF.

The chain is built from TRBV4-3 and TRBJ2-7; TCRdb's D call of TRBD1 is untestable without DNA. CDR1 LGHNA and CDR2 YSLEER come from the germline V gene. The CDR3 totals 15 residues. The CDR3 sequence is CASSLLTGTGGEQYF.

The chain carries TRBV25-1 and TRBJ2-3. From germline, CDR1 is MGHDK and CDR2 SYGVNS. The CDR3 totals 16 residues. CDR3 sequence: CASSEDRLPSTDTQYF.

This chain connects TRBV20-1 to TRBJ1-1. The CDR3 has 13 residues. CDR1 and CDR2 (germline): DFQATT, SNEGSKA (reference sequence). Here the CDR3 reads CSARDNIDTEAFF.

The chain joins TRBV9 to TRBJ2-3; the TCRdb D gene call, TRBD1, has no DNA to confirm it. The CDR3 is made up of 13 amino acids. The germline gives CDR1 SGDLS, CDR2 YYNGEE. This chain's CDR3 is CASSREGADTQYF.

J is TRBJ2-7 and V is TRBV6-5; TCRdb gives TRBD1 as the D gene, but with no DNA this cannot be confirmed. The germline CDR1 and CDR2 sequences are MNHEY and SVGAGI. This CDR3 has 14 amino acids. The CDR3 reads CASSEHGQNYEQYF.

The gene calls are TRBV6-5 and TRBJ1-1. This CDR3 is 15 amino acids long. Germline V CDR1 and CDR2: MNHEY, SVGAGI. The CDR3 sequence: CASSYSSWPNTEAFF.